Following are 19 T cell receptor beta chains from one sample sequenced in a study of PD-1 blockade in classical Hodgkin lymphoma. Every patient experienced relapse after autologous stem cell transplantation, and brentuximab vedotin exposure varied. Here immunoSEQ multiplex PCR was the method, and the copy in TCRdb shows in-frame clones only, minus some. Seen here are about 94,000 clones, about 91% observed once, and the top ten hold roughly 10%. The source was peripheral blood mononuclear cells (PBMCs), collected before the second cycle of nivolumab. The source of these receptors is a human donor with classical Hodgkin lymphoma.

The rearrangement uses TRBV19 and TRBJ2-7, with 10 bases identical to TRBD1. Germline values: CDR1 LNHDA, CDR2 SQIVND (reference sequence). J gave up 7 bases and V 6 bases, and 12 bases lay outside the gene matches. The CDR3 spans 15 residues. The CDR3 sequence: CASRSTRTGGSEQYF. The CDR3 DNA sequence: TGTGCCAGTAGGAGCACCAGGACAGGGGGGTCGGAGCAGTACTTC. The variable domain in full, completed from reference TRBV19 and TRBJ2-7, reads DGGITQSPKYLFRKEGQNVTLSCEQNLNHDAMYWYRQDPGQGLRLIYYSQIVNDFQKGDIAEGYSVSREKKESFPLTVTSAQKNPTAFYLCASRSTRTGGSEQYFGPGTRLTVT.

V is TRBV5-6 and J is TRBJ2-2; unclear D gene. The CDR3 length is 15 residues. The germline V and J ends were trimmed by 6 bases and 0 bases, with 12 bases remaining between them. The germline V gene has CDR1 SGHDT and CDR2 YYEEEE. CDR3 amino acids: CASTLGVANTGELFF. CDR3 bases: TGTGCCAGCACCCTTGGGGTGGCGAACACCGGGGAGCTGTTTTTT. Full variable domain (remainder filled in from reference TRBV5-6 and TRBJ2-2): DAGVTQSPTHLIKTRGQQVTLRCSPKSGHDTVSWYQQALGQGPQFIFQYYEEEERQRGNFPDRFSGHQFPNYSSELNVNALLLGDSALYLCASTLGVANTGELFFGEGSRLTVL.

V and J are TRBV5-1 and TRBJ2-5; a possible D gene is TRBD1 (6 bases). V was shortened by 0 bases and J by 10 bases, with 19 bases between the two germline ends. Germline V gene sequence: CDR1 SGHRS, CDR2 YFSETQ. The CDR3 spans 15 residues. DNA for the CDR3: TGCGCCAGCAGCTTGGCCTTAGGACAGTCCGTGGACCAGTACTTC. This sequence encodes CASSLALGQSVDQYF.

The chain links TRBV4-2 to TRBJ1-1; D is unresolved. V lost 2 bases to trimming and J lost 0 bases, with 10 bases between them. Germline assignment: CDR1 LGHNA and CDR2 YNFKEQ. CDR3 length equals 15 residues. The CDR3 nucleotides are TGTGCCAGCAGCCAACTCTCAGGAATGAACACTGAAGCTTTCTTT. Its protein product is CASSQLSGMNTEAFF.

The chain recombines TRBV28 with TRBJ1-5, with D tentatively TRBD1 (5 bases). Trimming took 4 bases from V and 0 from J, leaving 16 bases between them. CDR3 length equals 17 residues. The germline CDR1 and CDR2 sequences are MDHEN and SYDVKM. The CDR3 coding sequence is TGTGCCAGCAGTTCCTCGGGGCGACAGTCTAGCAATCAGCCCCAGCATTTT. It encodes CASSSSGRQSSNQPQHF.

V usage is TRBV11-2 and J usage is TRBJ2-2; 7 bases align to TRBD2. CDR1 and CDR2 from the germline V gene are SGHAT and FQNNGV. The ends lost 8 bases at V and 0 bases at J; junction bases unmatched: 0. The CDR3 is 13 amino acids. The CDR3 spells CASGRANTGELFF. As DNA, the CDR3 is TGTGCCAGCGGGAGGGCGAACACCGGGGAGCTGTTTTTT.

The chain carries TRBV9 and TRBJ1-3; 9 bases agree with TRBD1. This CDR3 has 18 amino acids. Trimming removed 0 bases from V and 1 base from J; junction bases left unmatched: 8. CDR1 is SGDLS and CDR2 is YYNGEE in the germline V gene. The DNA for the CDR3 is TGTGCCAGCAGCGTAGCCTCCGGGACAGGGATTTCTGGAAACACCATATATTTT. It specifies CASSVASGTGISGNTIYF. Together with reference TRBV9 and TRBJ1-3, the CDR3 gives the full variable domain: DSGVTQTPKHLITATGQRVTLRCSPRSGDLSVYWYQQSLDQGLQFLIQYYNGEERAKGNILERFSAQQFPDLHSELNLSSLELGDSALYFCASSVASGTGISGNTIYFGEGSWLTVV.

In its sample, this clone was seen once. V gene TRBV11-2 combines with J gene TRBJ2-7; D may be TRBD1 or TRBD2 (5 bases each). The CDR3 contains 16 residues. V lost 3 bases and J lost 4, with 19 bases in between. Germline CDR1 reads SGHAT; CDR2 reads FQNNGV. The DNA of the CDR3 is TGTGCCAGCAGCTTGGGTGTTTCCGGGGCCCTTTACGAGCAGTACTTC. It is translated as CASSLGVSGALYEQYF.

This chain links TRBV28 with TRBJ2-7, with D perhaps given as TRBD1 or TRBD2 (5 bases each). There are 14 residues in the CDR3. V gave up 2 bases and J gave up 2 bases, with 10 bases separating them. CDR1 and CDR2 (germline): MDHEN, SYDVKM. The CDR3 DNA reads as TGTGCCAGCAGTTTAACGGGGCAGGCCTACGAGCAGTACTTC. Its translation is CASSLTGQAYEQYF.

The chain joins TRBV4-2 to TRBJ2-7, with D hard to call. Per germline, CDR1 LGHNA and CDR2 YNFKEQ. The CDR3 consists of 18 residues. Between the trimmed V and J ends, which lost 0 bases and 3 bases, there was a span of 21 bases. CDR3 bases: TGTGCCAGCAGCCAAGATGCCCTTAACGCCGGGTTTGGCTACGAGCAGTACTTC. This codes for CASSQDALNAGFGYEQYF.

The chain couples TRBV9 to TRBJ2-5; TRBD1 might be the D (5 bases). The ends were cut back, 5 bases at V and 5 bases at J, with 22 bases in the middle. The CDR3 is 16 amino acids. Looked up from germline, CDR1 is SGDLS and CDR2 is YYNGEE. The CDR3 bases are TGTGCCAGCAGTCAAAGTGCTGTGACAGTCGGGGAGACCCAGTACTTC. This gives the protein CASSQSAVTVGETQYF.

The chain is built from TRBV29-1 and TRBJ1-4; perhaps TRBD1 as D (6 bases). The CDR3 length is 13 residues. Trimming pared 5 bases from V and 5 bases from J, leaving 12 bases between. CDR1 and CDR2 (germline): SQVTM, ANQGSEA. The CDR3 spells CSVKRGLNEKLFF. For the CDR3, the DNA is TGCAGCGTTAAGAGGGGGTTGAATGAAAAACTGTTTTTT.

This chain uses TRBV5-1 with TRBJ2-7; TRBD1 matches 9 bases. Germline CDR1 SGHRS, CDR2 YFSETQ. The CDR3 spans 14 residues. The V gene end was trimmed by 4 bases and the J gene end by 3 bases; junction bases not matched to a gene: 5. The CDR3 region is CASSPGDRVYEQYF. For the CDR3, the DNA is TGCGCCAGCAGCCCGGGGGACAGGGTCTACGAGCAGTACTTC. Based on the CDR3 plus reference TRBV5-1 and TRBJ2-7, the full variable domain is KAGVTQTPRYLIKTRGQQVTLSCSPISGHRSVSWYQQTPGQGLQFLFEYFSETQRNKGNFPGRFSGRQFSNSRSEMNVSTLELGDSALYLCASSPGDRVYEQYFGPGTRLTVT.

This clone was recorded once. The chain has TRBV15 and TRBJ2-3, with D tentatively TRBD2 (7 bases). The germline V gene encodes CDR1 LNHNV and CDR2 YYDKDF (reference sequence). The CDR3 loop spans 14 amino acids. Trimming cost V 4 bases and J 11 bases, with 19 bases left between them. CDR3 in amino acids: CATSTSGRGDEQYF. The CDR3 nucleotides read TGTGCCACCAGCACCTCTGGGAGGGGGGACGAGCAGTATTTT. The variable domain in full, completed from reference TRBV15 and TRBJ2-3, reads DAMVIQNPRYQVTQFGKPVTLSCSQTLNHNVMYWYQQKSSQAPKLLFHYYDKDFNNEADTPDNFQSRRPNTSFCFLDIRSPGLGDTAMYLCATSTSGRGDEQYFGPGTRLTVL.

This rearrangement joins TRBV19 to TRBJ2-4, with D unclear. CDR1 is LNHDA and CDR2 is SQIVND in the germline V gene (reference sequence). This CDR3 is built from 14 residues. Trimming left V 3 bases short and J 6 bases short, with 12 bases between. CDR3: CASSMVEPGNIQYF. CDR3 sequence (DNA): TGTGCCAGTAGTATGGTGGAACCGGGAAACATTCAGTACTTC.

The chain couples TRBV7-9 to TRBJ1-4, with TRBD1 identical over 7 bases. The CDR3 consists of 15 residues. After removal of 5 bases from V and 3 bases from J, the junction contained 6 bases not matched to a gene. Germline V lookup: CDR1 SEHNR, CDR2 FQNEAQ (reference sequence). As DNA, the CDR3 is TGTGCCAGCAGCCGCCGGGACAGCTCTAATGAAAAACTGTTTTTT. As protein: CASSRRDSSNEKLFF.

The chain joins TRBV28 to TRBJ2-7, with TRBD2 matching 12 bases. Germline V gives CDR1 MDHEN, CDR2 SYDVKM. Trimming cost V 5 bases and J 1 base; bases outside gene matches: 6. The CDR3 is 16 amino acids. This CDR3 reads CASSLTTSGRSYEQYF. The CDR3 DNA sequence: TGTGCCAGCAGTCTAACGACTAGCGGGAGATCCTACGAGCAGTACTTC.

J is TRBJ2-3 and V is TRBV5-6; D unclear. Germline assignment: CDR1 SGHDT and CDR2 YYEEEE. The CDR3 extends over 13 amino acids. With 0 bases removed from V and 3 bases from J, the gap between germline ends came to 5 bases. The CDR3 here is CASSLDPTDTQYF. CDR3 bases: TGTGCCAGCAGCTTGGATCCAACAGATACGCAGTATTTT.

J is TRBJ2-5 and V is TRBV19, with no clear D. V gave up 5 bases and J gave up 5 bases, with 18 bases separating them. Germline V gives CDR1 LNHDA, CDR2 SQIVND (reference sequence). The CDR3 consists of 15 residues. CDR3 loop: CASSSRSPIKETQYF. The CDR3 bases are TGTGCCAGTAGTTCCCGATCCCCTATCAAGGAGACCCAGTACTTC.